The sequence of this T cell receptor beta chain was determined in a study of cytomegalovirus exposure and HLA in healthy donors. Study-level background: Membership in the Caucasian-associated ancestry cluster was found for 75% to 90% of almost 400 genotyped donors.

PCR involved 60 Vbeta and 13 Jbeta primers. Libraries were prepared by immunoSEQ multiplex PCR; TCRdb keeps only in-frame clonotypes and omits some of them. This sample yields approximately 110,000 clones, of which approximately 86% are seen a single time; 5% to 6.5% belongs to the top ten. To note about this clone: Its antigen is unidentified.

The CDR3 is made up of 16 amino acids. The V and J ends lost 3 bases and 3 bases, in that order; junction bases with no gene match: 8. CDR1 and CDR2 (germline): KGHSH, LQKENI. Findings of the study overall: In most subjects, TCR beta sequences reportedly gave accurate predictions of HLA-A and HLA-B alleles. Later genetic work tied a missense DCLRE1C variant to beta-chain V and J trimming.

The V and J genes are TRBV18 and TRBJ1-5; 7 nucleotides match TRBD1. The sequenced material came from PBMCs. This TCR came from a man younger than 35 in good health and CMV-seronegative. The CDR3: CASSPQDRSLNQPQHF. The DNA of the CDR3 is TGTGCCAGCTCACCCCAGGACAGGTCCCTCAATCAGCCCCAGCATTTT.